The 28 T cell receptor beta chains below were found in one sample sequenced in a study of tumor and adjacent non-tumor tissue in lung cancer. A modified ARM-PCR protocol with three rounds of nested PCR amplified TCRbeta. TCRdb fed the multiplex PCR reads into MiXCR, producing one record per CDR3 protein. The sample lists more than 120,000 distinct CDR3 sequences; around 65% were seen once. The template was RNA from unsorted bulk tissue. The sample consisted of lung tumor tissue. Receptors originate from a man aged 55-75 years with small cell lung cancer.

With respect to this clonotype: A clone one base away is much larger, so this may be a read error. The chain recombines TRBV12-3 or TRBV12-4 with TRBJ2-1; D is uncertain. This CDR3 is built from 13 residues. The CDR3 is CASSGVSYSEQFF. For the CDR3, the DNA is TGTGCCAGCAGTGGGGTCTCCTACAGTGAGCAGTTCTTC.

A note on this clonotype: The junction does not match germline at one end; this may be a read error. This sequence joins TRBV4-1 and TRBJ2-7, with a possible D match to TRBD1 (5 bases). The CDR3 totals 14 residues. The V gene's germline CDR1 is MGHRA and CDR2 YSYEKL. CDR3 amino acids: CASGQERQSYKQYF. Here the CDR3 DNA reads TGCGCCAGTGGCCAAGAGCGACAGAGCTACAAGCAGTACTTC.

This clonotype appeared many times. The rearrangement joins TRBV11-1 to TRBJ2-1; 7 bases map to TRBD2. Germline CDR1 reads SGHAT; CDR2 reads FQDESV (reference sequence). V shed 1 base, J shed 4 bases, and the junction held 10 bases outside the gene matches. The CDR3 contains 17 residues. This CDR3 reads CASSLGAGGSGYNEQFF. The CDR3 region has the DNA TGTGCCAGCAGCTTAGGCGCTGGCGGGAGTGGGTACAATGAGCAGTTCTTC.

This clonotype was counted at least ten times. This sequence joins TRBV10-2 and TRBJ2-2; D is unresolved. This CDR3 region has 11 residues. Deletions cut 6 bases from V and 3 bases from J, with 2 bases between. Germline V gives CDR1 WSHSY, CDR2 SAAADI. The CDR3 DNA follows: TGCGCCAGCAGACACACCGGGGAGCTGTTTTTT. Residues: CASRHTGELFF.

Regarding this clonotype: Likely a read error: the CDR3 ends without its conserved phenylalanine or tryptophan. The rearrangement links TRBV6-5 to TRBJ2-3; no clear D. The V end lost 5 bases, the J end lost 2 bases, and 11 bases lay between the germline ends. The CDR3 is 14 residues long. Germline CDR1 MNHEY, CDR2 SVGAGI. CDR3 coding DNA: TGTGCCAGCAGTCGAAGGGAAAACACAGATACGCAGTATTCT. This translates into CASSRRENTDTQYS.

This clonotype came up many times. V and J are TRBV6-5 and TRBJ2-3, with TRBD2 identical over 7 bases. Germline V lookup: CDR1 MNHEY, CDR2 SVGAGI. The CDR3 extends over 17 amino acids. The V and J ends lost 2 bases and 0 bases, in that order; junction bases with no gene match: 8. For the CDR3, the DNA is TGTGCCAGCAGTTACATTTCTAGCGGAACAAGCACAGATACGCAGTATTTT. Amino acid sequence: CASSYISSGTSTDTQYF.

V gene TRBV30 combines with J gene TRBJ2-2, with a possible D match to TRBD2 (5 bases). This CDR3 has 14 amino acids. Trimming took 8 bases from V and 2 from J, leaving 15 bases between them. Germline V gives CDR1 GTSNPN, CDR2 SVGIG (reference sequence). The CDR3 spells CAQNDGINTGELFF. Written as DNA, the CDR3 is TGTGCCCAGAACGACGGGATTAACACCGGGGAGCTGTTTTTT.

On this clonotype itself: This CDR3 fails to terminate in the conserved phenylalanine or tryptophan, so it likely reflects a read error. It is unclear where the CDR3 begins or ends on the DNA, so no DNA is shown, and the CDR3 is as TCRdb lists it. V and J are TRBV11-1 and TRBJ1-2; the D call in the table, TRBD1, was not verified against the DNA. Germline V gives CDR1 SGHAT, CDR2 FQDESV (reference sequence). The CDR3 adds up to 17 amino acids, both ends counted. The CDR3 reads CASSPGAYSGNDYDYSS.

Note on this clonotype: One end of the junction does not line up with germline, which may come from a read error. The V and J genes are TRBV11-3 and TRBJ2-1, with 7 bases that match TRBD1. Germline CDR1 reads SGHNT; CDR2 reads YENEEA. This CDR3 spans 24 amino acids. CDR3 nucleotides: TGTGCCAGCAGCCCCGGGTTCCCGAGCTACTCCGGGACAGTGGTCCCAAGCTCCTACTATGAGCCGTTCTTC. Its protein is CASSPGFPSYSGTVVPSSYYEPFF.

This clonotype was seen more than once but under ten times. This chain connects TRBV4-2 to TRBJ2-3, with 13 bases lining up with TRBD2. The CDR3 is made up of 18 amino acids. V shed 4 bases, J shed 4 bases, and the junction held 11 bases outside the gene matches. Germline CDR1 reads LGHNA; CDR2 reads YNFKEQ. CDR3 coding DNA: TGTGCCAGCAGCCCGGTCGGACTAGCGGGAGTTTCTGCAGATACGCAGTATTTT. Its translation is CASSPVGLAGVSADTQYF.

V is TRBV20-1 and J is TRBJ1-1; D is possibly TRBD1 (5 bases). The CDR3 runs to 12 residues. CDR1 DFQATT and CDR2 SNEGSKA come from the germline V gene (reference sequence). CDR3 DNA: TGCACTGCAAGAGGGGTGGTCACCGAAGCTTTCTTT. This encodes CTARGVVTEAFF.

This clonotype has only a few counts. V is TRBV11-2 and J is TRBJ2-5; D remains ambiguous. CDR1 and CDR2 from the germline V gene are SGHAT and FQNNGV. The CDR3 has 14 amino acids. Trimming pared 6 bases from V and 4 bases from J, leaving 15 bases between. Here the CDR3 DNA reads TGTGCCAGCAGGATTGACCCGTACCGAGAGACCCAGTACTTC. It codes for CASRIDPYRETQYF.

With regard to this clonotype: Germline and junction disagree at one end, which may indicate a read error. CDR3 sequence (DNA): TGTGCCAGCGGCTTCTCAGGACATAATTCACCCCTCCGCTTT. Its translation is CASGFSGHNSPLRF. The rearrangement uses TRBV11-1 and TRBJ1-6; weak D call: TRBD1 (5 bases). Germline CDR1 SGHAT, CDR2 FQDESV (reference sequence). The CDR3 is 14 residues long.

Worth noting for this clonotype: A much larger clone is a single base away; this may be a read error. The chain links TRBV6-5 to TRBJ2-1; D unclear. Trimming took 3 bases from V and 7 from J, leaving 10 bases between them. CDR1 and CDR2 (germline): MNHEY, SVGAGI. The CDR3 sequence is 13 residues long. CDR3 nucleotides: TGTGCCAGCAGTTATTTTGCGATGAATGAGCAGTTCTTC. Translated: CASSYFAMNEQFF.

Concerning this clonotype itself: Given a much more abundant clone one base away, this may be a read error. This rearrangement joins TRBV29-1 to TRBJ1-2, with unresolved D. The germline V gene has CDR1 SQVTM and CDR2 ANQGSEA. This CDR3 has 13 residues. CDR3 in amino acids: CTVEDAGRQGYTF. The CDR3 nucleotides read TGCACCGTTGAAGATGCGGGAAGGCAAGGCTACACCTTC.

Of note for this clonotype: A read error may be the cause here, since a much bigger clone is one base away. The rearrangement joins TRBV7-9 to TRBJ1-2; D unclear. The CDR3 is 14 amino acids. CDR1 is SEHNR, CDR2 FQNEAQ, per germline (reference sequence). The V and J ends lost 0 bases and 2 bases respectively, with 7 bases between them. The CDR3 region is CASSLAATNYGYTF. CDR3 coding DNA: TGTGCCAGCAGCTTAGCTGCGACAAACTATGGCTACACCTTC.

The sample holds many counts of this clonotype. This chain uses TRBV11-2 with TRBJ2-5; 7 bases map to TRBD1. V lost 3 bases and J lost 4; bases outside the gene matches: 8. Per the germline V gene, CDR1 is SGHAT and CDR2 is FQNNGV. The CDR3 loop spans 15 amino acids. The CDR3, as DNA: TGTGCCAGCAGCTTTCCCAGGACAGGAGCAGAGACCCAGTACTTC. Translated: CASSFPRTGAETQYF.

To note about this clonotype: A read error may be the cause here, since a much bigger clone is one base away. The chain combines TRBV5-5 with TRBJ2-1; D not certain. Germline lookup yields CDR1 SGHKS and CDR2 YYEKEE (reference sequence). The CDR3 totals 14 residues. The CDR3 sequence is CASSLVATTNVQFF. In DNA form, the CDR3 reads TGTGCCAGCAGCTTGGTGGCGACAACTAATGTGCAGTTCTTC.

A note on this clonotype: Because the CDR3 is missing its conserved closing phenylalanine or tryptophan, this is likely a read error. The genes are TRBV11-2 and TRBJ2-2; D might be TRBD1 or TRBD2, each matching 5 bases. Germline values: CDR1 SGHAT, CDR2 FQNNGV. The CDR3 runs to 14 residues. DNA for the CDR3: TGTCCCAGCAGCCGGGACCTAGTGGAGAGGGAGCTGTTTCTT. Amino acid sequence: CPSSRDLVERELFL.

The chain couples TRBV18 to TRBJ2-2, with D possibly being TRBD1 (5 bases). The ends were cut back, 3 bases at V and 7 bases at J, with 15 bases in the middle. Germline CDR1 KGHSH, CDR2 LQKENI. The CDR3 runs 15 residues. The CDR3 loop is CASSPRIGEDGELFF. The CDR3 DNA is TGTGCCAGCTCACCCCGCATAGGGGAAGACGGGGAGCTGTTTTTT.

On this clonotype: This may be a read error: a much more frequent sequence differs by one nucleotide. The CDR3 spells CVSIGKGGQPQHF. CDR3 DNA sequence: TGTGTCAGCATCGGAAAGGGGGGACAGCCCCAGCATTTT. This sequence joins TRBV28 and TRBJ1-5, with D possibly matching TRBD1 (6 bases). CDR1 and CDR2 (germline): MDHEN, SYDVKM. The CDR3 spans 13 residues.

This clonotype was detected ten times or more. This chain uses TRBV5-1 with TRBJ2-7; 9 positions agree with TRBD1. CDR1 and CDR2 (germline): SGHRS, YFSETQ. This CDR3 region has 15 residues. V shed 3 bases and J 6 bases; nucleotides not matched to a gene: 10. CDR3 protein: CASSSGRTGGGEQYF. The CDR3 DNA reads as TGCGCCAGCAGCTCGGGACGAACAGGGGGCGGCGAGCAGTACTTC.

Note on this clonotype: A much larger clone differs by one base, so this may be a read error. The V gene is TRBV20-1, the J gene TRBJ2-1, with TRBD2 matching 10 bases. Germline V lookup: CDR1 DFQATT, CDR2 SNEGSKA (reference sequence). The CDR3 runs 16 residues. The CDR3 reads CSARSSSGSSYNERFF. The CDR3 DNA sequence: TGCAGTGCTAGGTCCTCTAGCGGGAGCTCCTACAATGAGCGGTTCTTC.

V and J are TRBV29-1 and TRBJ1-1; D is possibly TRBD1 (6 bases). The CDR3 extends over 13 amino acids. The V gene's germline CDR1 is SQVTM and CDR2 ANQGSEA. Trimming cost V 5 bases and J 3 bases, with 13 bases left between them. The CDR3 sequence: CSVKGEGDTEAFF. DNA of the CDR3: TGCAGCGTTAAAGGAGAGGGGGACACTGAAGCTTTCTTT.

Note on this clonotype: One junction end does not reproduce the germline sequence, and a read error may be involved. V and J are TRBV11-2 and TRBJ2-3, with 7 bases aligning to TRBD2. The CDR3 length is 14 residues. Germline CDR1 and CDR2: SGHAT and FQNNGV. In DNA form, the CDR3 reads TGTGCAAGCAGCTACCAGAGGGCGGGAGATATGCAGTATTTT. Residues: CASSYQRAGDMQYF.

Ten or more counts support this clonotype. The V and J genes are TRBV11-3 and TRBJ2-3; maybe TRBD1 (5 bases). This CDR3 region has 13 residues. V lost 3 bases and J 2 bases, leaving 6 bases between the germline ends. Germline CDR1 SGHNT, CDR2 YENEEA. DNA for the CDR3: TGTGCCAGCAGCTTGGACAACACAGATACGCAGTATTTT. Protein sequence: CASSLDNTDTQYF. The full variable domain, with the rest looked up from reference TRBV11-3 and TRBJ2-3, is EAGVVQSPRYKIIEKKQPVAFWCNPISGHNTLYWYLQNLGQGPELLIRYENEEAVDDSQLPKDRFSAERLKGVDSTLKIQPAELGDSAVYLCASSLDNTDTQYFGPGTRLTVL.

V usage is TRBV4-2 and J usage is TRBJ1-1; D call uncertain. CDR3 length: 14 amino acids. Germline V gene lookup returns CDR1 LGHNA and CDR2 YNFKEQ. V was pared by 6 bases and J by 7 bases, with 18 bases between. Written as DNA, the CDR3 is TGTGCCAGCAGACAATCGGATTGGAGGATTGAAGCTTTCTTT. It translates to CASRQSDWRIEAFF.

In regard to this clonotype: Compared with germline, one end of the junction differs, possibly owing to a read error. The rearrangement joins TRBV11-2 to TRBJ2-1; D is perhaps TRBD1 (7 bases). The CDR3 spans 15 residues. CDR1 and CDR2 from the germline V gene are SGHAT and FQNNGV. CDR3 in amino acids: CACSLVEAGGREQFF. The CDR3 nucleotides are TGTGCCTGCAGCTTAGTAGAGGCAGGGGGGAGAGAGCAGTTCTTC.